The source of this T cell receptor (beta chain) is a study of cytomegalovirus exposure and HLA in healthy donors. About this clone itself: The sample has other DNA sequences that encode this CDR3 too.

The data were produced by immunoSEQ multiplex PCR, yet TCRdb's version contains in-frame clones alone and is incomplete. The sample shows about 220,000 clones, about 93% of them seen only once. The receptor was derived from a woman aged 18 to 35 in good health and CMV-seronegative. Source material: PBMCs.

The CDR3 DNA is TGTGCCAGCAGTTACTCTACGGGAAACTATGGCTACACCTTC. This gives the protein CASSYSTGNYGYTF. This chain links TRBV6-5 with TRBJ1-2; D ambiguous. V lost 0 bases, J lost 2 bases, and 7 bases lay in between. Germline values: CDR1 MNHEY, CDR2 SVGAGI. The CDR3 runs 14 residues.